This T cell receptor (beta chain) was found in a study of blood T cell repertoires in COVID-19. TCRdb's table, derived via immunoSEQ multiplex PCR, lists solely in-frame clones and lacks some. This sample has 210,000 or so clones; around 82% occur once, and the top ten carry approximately 12%. The CDR3 has 17 residues. With 3 bases clipped from V and 4 bases from J, the junction kept 14 bases outside the gene matches. Per the germline V gene, CDR1 is GTSNPN and CDR2 is SVGIG (reference sequence). The receptor was isolated from a middle-aged woman with acute or convalescent COVID-19. J is TRBJ1-2 and V is TRBV30; 10 nucleotides agree with TRBD1. The sample was peripheral blood. CDR3 bases: TGTGCCTGGAGGCTTTCCGGGACAGGGGAGGGAGTCTATGGCTACACCTTC. Amino acids: CAWRLSGTGEGVYGYTF.